What follows are 5 T cell receptor beta chains derived from one specimen sequenced in a study of regulatory T cells in long-lasting Graves disease. The TCR beta library used iRepertoire HTBI primers with Arm-PCR amplification of CDR3. TCRdb re-analysed the multiplex PCR reads in MiXCR, keeping a single row per CDR3 protein. This table has 350,000 to 450,000 distinct CDR3 sequences, roughly 23% appearing once. The time point: persistent/refractory GD, antithyroid drugs over 5 years with positive TRAb. Researchers made the TCR library from RNA that was extracted from PBMCs. The material was peripheral blood mononuclear cells (PBMCs), obtained when the disease was refractory, from a patient treated with antithyroid drugs. These receptors originate from a female donor with Graves disease.

This clonotype was recorded at least ten times. The rearrangement joins TRBV9 to TRBJ2-7; TRBD1 matches 7 bases. V lost 4 bases, J lost 7 bases, and 14 bases stayed unmatched. Germline V gene sequence: CDR1 SGDLS, CDR2 YYNGEE. There are 15 residues in the CDR3. CDR3 sequence: CASSSRLGGDREQYF. CDR3 nucleotides: TGTGCCAGCAGCTCGAGGTTGGGTGGGGACAGAGAGCAGTACTTC.

This clonotype was found many times. The chain joins TRBV20-1 to TRBJ2-5, with a possible D match to TRBD2 (5 bases). V lost 0 bases to trimming and J lost 2 bases, with 13 bases between them. CDR3 length: 15 amino acids. Germline V gives CDR1 DFQATT, CDR2 SNEGSKA (reference sequence). DNA for the CDR3: TGCAGTGCTAGAGAGCGTAGGACTGGACAAGAGACCCAGTACTTC. Amino acid sequence: CSARERRTGQETQYF.

V and J are TRBV5-1 and TRBJ2-3; 10 positions agree with TRBD1. Germline CDR1 reads SGHRS; CDR2 reads YFSETQ. The V and J ends lost 4 bases and 5 bases, in that order; junction bases with no gene match: 7. CDR3 size: 15 residues. The CDR3 sequence is CASSQGTGEKDTQYF. CDR3 coding DNA: TGCGCCAGCAGCCAGGGGACAGGGGAGAAAGATACGCAGTATTTT.

The rearrangement uses TRBV6-2 or TRBV6-3 and TRBJ2-1; TRBD2 aligns across 13 bases. J was trimmed by 6 bases and V by 6 bases; bases with no gene match: 8. The germline V gene has CDR1 MNHEY and CDR2 SVGEGT. The CDR3 runs 16 residues. The CDR3 DNA follows: TGTGCCAGCAGATCACTACTAGCGGGAGGGACCAATGAGCAGTTCTTC. Amino acid sequence: CASRSLLAGGTNEQFF.

The table lists this clonotype with many counts. The DNA of the CDR3 is TGTGCCAGCAGCCTTTCTCCTGCTGCGGGGACTATCTCCTACGAGCAGTACTTC. It specifies CASSLSPAAGTISYEQYF. The chain couples TRBV11-2 to TRBJ2-7; 7 bases agree with TRBD2. The length of the CDR3 is 18 residues. Germline V gives CDR1 SGHAT, CDR2 FQNNGV. Trimming took 5 bases from V and 0 from J; bases not matched to a gene: 16.